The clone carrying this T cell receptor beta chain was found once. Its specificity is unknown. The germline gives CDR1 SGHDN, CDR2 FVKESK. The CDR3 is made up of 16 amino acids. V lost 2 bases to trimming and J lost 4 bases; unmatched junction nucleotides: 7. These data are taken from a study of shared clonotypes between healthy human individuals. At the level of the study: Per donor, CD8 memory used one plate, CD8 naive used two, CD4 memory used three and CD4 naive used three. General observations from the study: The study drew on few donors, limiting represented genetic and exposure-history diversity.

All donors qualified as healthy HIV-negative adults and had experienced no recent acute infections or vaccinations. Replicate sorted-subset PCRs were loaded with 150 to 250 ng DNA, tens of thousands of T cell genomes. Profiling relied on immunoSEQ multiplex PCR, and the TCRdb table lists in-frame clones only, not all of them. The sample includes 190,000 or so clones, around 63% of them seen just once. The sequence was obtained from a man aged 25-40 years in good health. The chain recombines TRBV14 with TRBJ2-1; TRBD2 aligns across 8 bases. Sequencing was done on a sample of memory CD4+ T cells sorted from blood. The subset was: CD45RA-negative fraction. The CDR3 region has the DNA TGTGCCAGCAGCCAAACTACTAGCGGCCTTTACAATGAGCAGTTCTTC. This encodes CASSQTTSGLYNEQFF.